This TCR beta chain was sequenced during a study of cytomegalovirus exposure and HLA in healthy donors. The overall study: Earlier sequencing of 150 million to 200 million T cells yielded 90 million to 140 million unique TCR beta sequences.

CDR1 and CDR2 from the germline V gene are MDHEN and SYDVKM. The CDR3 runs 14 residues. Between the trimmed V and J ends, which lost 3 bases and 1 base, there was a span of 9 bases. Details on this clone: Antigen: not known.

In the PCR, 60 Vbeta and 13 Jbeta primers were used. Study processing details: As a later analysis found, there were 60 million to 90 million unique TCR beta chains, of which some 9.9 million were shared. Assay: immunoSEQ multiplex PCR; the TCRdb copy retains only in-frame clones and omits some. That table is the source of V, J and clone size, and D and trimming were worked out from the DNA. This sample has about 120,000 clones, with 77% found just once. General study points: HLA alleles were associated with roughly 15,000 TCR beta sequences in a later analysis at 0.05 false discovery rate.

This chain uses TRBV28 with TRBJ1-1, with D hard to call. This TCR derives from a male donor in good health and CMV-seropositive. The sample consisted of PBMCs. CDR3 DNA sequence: TGTGCCAGCAGTTTGGGCTCAAGGAACACTGAAGCTTTCTTT. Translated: CASSLGSRNTEAFF. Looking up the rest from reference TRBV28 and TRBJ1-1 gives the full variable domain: DVKVTQSSRYLVKRTGEKVFLECVQDMDHENMFWYRQDPGLGLRLIYFSYDVKMKEKGDIPEGYSVSREKKERFSLILESASTNQTSMYLCASSLGSRNTEAFFGQGTRLTVV.